The 21 T cell receptor beta chains below were found in one sample sequenced in a study of blood T cell repertoires in COVID-19 (dated by TCRdb to 2020 to 2021). Library creation used the immunoSEQ multiplex PCR assay. TCRdb's version of the immuneACCESS table is confined to in-frame rearrangements and falls short of the full clone set. An unresolved V gene accounts for under half of the shortfall where checked; the remainder is of unknown origin. The sample records fewer than 700,000 clones, 85% to 90% of which are singletons. The top ten constitute roughly 8.3% of the sample. Source material: peripheral blood. Receptor source: a woman aged 50 to 60 with COVID-19, enrolled during active disease.

About this clone: Other DNA variants within this sample encode the same CDR3. V gene TRBV19 combines with J gene TRBJ1-2; D call uncertain. CDR1 and CDR2 from the germline V gene are LNHDA and SQIVND (reference sequence). V gave up 0 bases and J gave up 4 bases, with 6 bases separating them. This CDR3 spans 13 amino acids. CDR3 sequence reads: CASSIDPVYGYTF. DNA for the CDR3: TGTGCCAGTAGTATAGATCCGGTCTATGGCTACACCTTC.

The gene calls are TRBV24-1 and TRBJ2-2, with D perhaps matching TRBD1 (6 bases). The CDR3 is 15 amino acids. Trimming removed 4 bases at V and 4 bases at J, with 12 bases between. CDR1 and CDR2 (germline): KGHDR, SFDVKD. The CDR3 region has the DNA TGTGCCACCAGTGACCCGGACAGACGCACCGGGGAGCTGTTTTTT. It yields the protein CATSDPDRRTGELFF.

About this clone: The sample holds other DNA sequences that translate to the same CDR3. The chain combines TRBV6-5 with TRBJ1-1; D is uncertain. V lost 5 bases and J 0 bases, leaving 13 bases between the germline ends. The CDR3 runs 15 residues. CDR1 MNHEY and CDR2 SVGAGI come from the germline V gene. CDR3 bases: TGTGCCAGCAGTAGAGGAGAGGGAGTGAACACTGAAGCTTTCTTT. Residues: CASSRGEGVNTEAFF.

The V and J genes are TRBV18 and TRBJ1-1; 7 nucleotides match TRBD1. Germline values: CDR1 KGHSH, CDR2 LQKENI. Trimming cost V 5 bases and J 7 bases; bases outside gene matches: 16. The length of the CDR3 is 16 residues. The CDR3 coding sequence is TGTGCCAGCTCAGAAGAGCCCTACCGGGACAGCCGTGAAGCTTTCTTT. It specifies CASSEEPYRDSREAFF.

As to this clone: The identical CDR3 is also encoded by other nucleotide sequences in the sample. The rearrangement links TRBV3-1 (or the pseudogene TRBV3-2) to TRBJ1-3; 7 bases map to TRBD1. The germline gives CDR1 LGHDT, CDR2 YNNKEL (reference sequence). The CDR3 runs to 14 residues. The junction had 2 bases not matched to a gene; V was cut back by 4 bases and J by 2 bases. The CDR3 DNA reads TGTGCCAGCAGCCCAGGGACAGCTGGAAACACCATATATTTT. Its translation: CASSPGTAGNTIYF.

V is TRBV25-1 and J is TRBJ2-7, with 9 bases identical to TRBD1. CDR3 length equals 15 residues. Per the germline V gene, CDR1 is MGHDK and CDR2 is SYGVNS. After removal of 2 bases from V and 8 bases from J, the junction contained 10 bases not matched to a gene. The CDR3 coding sequence is TGTGCCAGCAGTGAAAAGGGACAGGGTATGAAAAAGCAGTACTTC. Its protein product is CASSEKGQGMKKQYF.

The rearrangement joins TRBV5-1 to TRBJ1-2, with 10 bases that match TRBD1. The CDR3 spans 15 residues. V was pared by 4 bases and J by 8 bases, with 11 bases of the junction left unmatched. The V gene's germline CDR1 is SGHRS and CDR2 YFSETQ. CDR3 sequence (DNA): TGCGCCAGCAGCCCGGTGGCGGGACAGGGGCAGGGCTACACCTTC. It yields the protein CASSPVAGQGQGYTF.

This clone was found once. The chain uses TRBV7-9 and TRBJ1-1; the D gene is possibly TRBD1 (6 bases). Germline-derived CDR1 and CDR2 are SEHNR and FQNEAQ (reference sequence). The CDR3 is 16 amino acids. V was trimmed by 4 bases and J by 5 bases, leaving 20 bases between them. The CDR3 nucleotides read TGTGCCAGCAGCTGGACTCTCCGGGGACAAAAGACTGAAGCTTTCTTT. It translates to CASSWTLRGQKTEAFF.

V gene TRBV7-2 combines with J gene TRBJ1-1; D gene uncertain. In germline, CDR1 is SGHTA, CDR2 FQGNSA. The CDR3 contains 14 residues. V lost 2 bases to trimming and J lost 1 base, with 8 bases between them. The CDR3 reads CASSLNGGNTEAFF. CDR3 bases: TGTGCCAGCAGCTTAAACGGAGGGAACACTGAAGCTTTCTTT.

V usage is TRBV27 and J usage is TRBJ1-4; 9 nucleotides agree with TRBD1. With 10 bases clipped from V and 1 base from J, the junction kept 13 bases outside the gene matches. Germline CDR1 reads MNHEY; CDR2 reads SMNVEV (reference sequence). The CDR3 extends over 17 amino acids. This CDR3 is CANPLTSGQGTNEKLFF. CDR3 nucleotide sequence: TGTGCCAACCCCCTCACCTCGGGACAGGGAACTAATGAAAAACTGTTTTTT.

This chain connects TRBV14 to TRBJ1-1; 8 bases agree with TRBD1. The CDR3 sequence is 17 residues long. CDR1 is SGHDN and CDR2 is FVKESK in the germline V gene. The V segment lost 4 bases and the J segment 1 base; nucleotides outside the gene matches: 11. This CDR3 is CASSRLDRGGRNTEAFF. DNA of the CDR3: TGTGCCAGCAGCCGGTTAGACAGGGGCGGTCGGAACACTGAAGCTTTCTTT.

V is TRBV11-1 and J is TRBJ1-2, with 12 bases identical to TRBD1. Trimming took 6 bases from V and 6 from J; bases not matched to a gene: 8. This CDR3 contains 15 residues. The V gene's germline CDR1 is SGHAT and CDR2 FQDESV (reference sequence). The CDR3 is CASRPPGQGADGYTF. CDR3 nucleotides: TGTGCCAGCAGACCTCCGGGACAGGGGGCAGATGGCTACACCTTC.

The V call is TRBV5-6, the J call TRBJ1-5, with 10 positions matching TRBD1. This CDR3 has 15 amino acids. The V and J ends lost 3 bases and 7 bases, in that order; junction bases with no gene match: 7. Germline CDR1 and CDR2: SGHDT and YYEEEE. The CDR3 bases are TGTGCCAGCAGCTCGGGACAGGGGATCTTACAGCCCCAGCATTTT. Protein sequence: CASSSGQGILQPQHF.

This sequence joins TRBV9 and TRBJ2-3; 11 bases fit TRBD2. Germline loops: CDR1 SGDLS, CDR2 YYNGEE. The CDR3 extends over 15 amino acids. V was pared by 3 bases and J by 7 bases, with 7 bases of the junction left unmatched. The CDR3 DNA reads as TGTGCCAGCAGCGATAGCGGGGGGGCCTCCAATACGCAGTATTTT. Translated, it gives CASSDSGGASNTQYF.

The rearrangement uses TRBV2 and TRBJ2-7, with no clear D. This CDR3 is built from 10 residues. The V end was cut by 6 bases, the J end by 7 bases, with 7 bases between. Germline CDR1 SNHLY, CDR2 FYNNEI. This chain's CDR3 is CASRRAEQYF. The CDR3 DNA reads as TGTGCCAGCAGGCGTGCAGAGCAGTACTTC. Based on the CDR3 plus reference TRBV2 and TRBJ2-7, the full variable domain is EPEVTQTPSHQVTQMGQEVILRCVPISNHLYFYWYRQILGQKVEFLVSFYNNEISEKSEIFDDQFSVERPDGSNFTLKIRSTKLEDSAMYFCASRRAEQYFGPGTRLTVT.

Details on this clone: This sample also contains other DNA sequences that code for the same CDR3. The V gene is TRBV5-1, the J gene TRBJ1-1; maybe TRBD1 (5 bases). The CDR3 contains 12 residues. Deletions cut 3 bases from V and 5 bases from J, with 8 bases between. Germline loops: CDR1 SGHRS, CDR2 YFSETQ. In DNA, the CDR3 is TGCGCCAGCAGCTCGGGGGGTACTGAAGCTTTCTTT. It encodes CASSSGGTEAFF. Variable domain in full (rest from reference TRBV5-1 and TRBJ1-1): KAGVTQTPRYLIKTRGQQVTLSCSPISGHRSVSWYQQTPGQGLQFLFEYFSETQRNKGNFPGRFSGRQFSNSRSEMNVSTLELGDSALYLCASSSGGTEAFFGQGTRLTVV.

This clone was seen just once. The chain couples TRBV5-1 to TRBJ2-1, with 8 nucleotides matching TRBD2. Germline trimming cut 1 base from V and 4 bases from J; bases unmatched to any gene: 4. The CDR3 spans 15 residues. Looked up from germline, CDR1 is SGHRS and CDR2 is YFSETQ. The CDR3 DNA follows: TGCGCCAGCAGCTTGTCGCGGGGGGCTTACAATGAGCAGTTCTTC. It specifies CASSLSRGAYNEQFF.

This clone was seen a few times. This chain connects TRBV7-3 to TRBJ2-2; D remains unclear. The germline V and J ends were trimmed by 5 bases and 6 bases, with 16 bases remaining between them. Germline CDR1 reads SGHTA; CDR2 reads FQGTGA. The CDR3 runs to 15 residues. The CDR3 region is CASSPQAGLAGELFF. The DNA for the CDR3 is TGTGCCAGCAGCCCCCAGGCCGGTCTTGCCGGGGAGCTGTTTTTT.

This sequence joins TRBV6-6 and TRBJ2-3, with TRBD1 matching 7 bases. There are 16 residues in the CDR3. In germline, CDR1 is MNHNY, CDR2 SVGAGI (reference sequence). Trimming took 4 bases from V and 3 from J; bases not matched to a gene: 10. CDR3 in DNA: TGTGCCAGCAGTTCTAGGACAGGAGTTAGAACAGATACGCAGTATTTT. It codes for CASSSRTGVRTDTQYF.

In its sample, this clone was seen once. CDR3 DNA sequence: TGTGCCAGCAGTATGGACGGGGGGGGCACAGATACGCAGTATTTT. This gives the protein CASSMDGGGTDTQYF. J is TRBJ2-3 and V is TRBV6-5; TRBD2 matches 8 bases. Germline V lookup: CDR1 MNHEY, CDR2 SVGAGI. The CDR3 has 15 residues. The ends lost 5 bases at V and 1 base at J; junction bases unmatched: 5.

This chain joins TRBV12-3 or TRBV12-4 and TRBJ1-2, with D unclear. V was pared by 2 bases and J by 6 bases, with 10 bases between. The CDR3 totals 13 residues. CDR3 bases: TGTGCCAGCAGTTTACGTTCGGGGAATGGCTACACCTTC. Translating it yields CASSLRSGNGYTF.